This TCR beta chain was obtained from a study of blood T cell repertoires in COVID-19. Looking at the study overall: The United States, Italy and Spain supplied acute and convalescent COVID-19 samples. The analysed material was cDNA or gDNA that came from T cells, B-cell-depleted T cells, or PBMCs.

Under the authors' procedure: Amplification with reference gene primers provided the estimates of nucleated cell counts. Profiling relied on immunoSEQ multiplex PCR, and the TCRdb table lists in-frame clones only, not all of them. That table is the source of V, J and clone size, and D and trimming were worked out from the DNA. Found here are 65,000 to 80,000 clones, around nine tenths of them singletons; the top ten hold roughly 2.5%. This clonotype was sampled from a man aged 65 to 85 with active or convalescent COVID-19. The sequenced sample was peripheral blood.

This chain's CDR3 is CASSISGLAGGWEQFF. CDR3 coding DNA: TGTGCCAGCAGCATTTCGGGACTAGCGGGAGGATGGGAGCAGTTCTTC. J is TRBJ2-1 and V is TRBV6-2 or TRBV6-3; 15 nucleotides align to TRBD2. The CDR3 consists of 16 residues. Losses at the gene ends were 6 bases for V and 10 bases for J; bases not matched to a gene: 10. CDR1 and CDR2 (germline): MNHEY, SVGEGT.